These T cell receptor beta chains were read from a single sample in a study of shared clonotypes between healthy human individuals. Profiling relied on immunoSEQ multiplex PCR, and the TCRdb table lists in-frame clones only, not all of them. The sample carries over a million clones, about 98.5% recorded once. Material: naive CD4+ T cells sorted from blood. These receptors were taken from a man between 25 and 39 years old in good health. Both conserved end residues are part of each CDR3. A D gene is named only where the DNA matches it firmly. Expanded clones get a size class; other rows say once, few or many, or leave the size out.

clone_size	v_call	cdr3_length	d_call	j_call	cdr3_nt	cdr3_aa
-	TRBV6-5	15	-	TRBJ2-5	TGTGCCAGCAGTTACAGAACCGACAGCGAGGAGACCCAGTACTTC	CASSYRTDSEETQYF
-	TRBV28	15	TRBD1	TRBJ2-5	TGTGCCAGCAGTTTTGGGACAGGGGGCGGAGAGACCCAGTACTTC	CASSFGTGGGETQYF
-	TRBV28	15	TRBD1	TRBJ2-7	TGTGCCAGCAGTTTTCTGACAGGGGGCGCTTACGAGCAGTACTTC	CASSFLTGGAYEQYF
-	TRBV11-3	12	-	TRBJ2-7	TGTGCCAGCAGCTTAGTGGGCAGCGAGCAGTACTTC	CASSLVGSEQYF
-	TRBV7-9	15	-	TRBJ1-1	TGTGCCAGCAGCGCCTCGAGCGCGGGGAACACTGAAGCTTTCTTT	CASSASSAGNTEAFF
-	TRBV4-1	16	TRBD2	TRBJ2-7	TGCGCCAGCAGCCAAGGAAAAAGCGGGAGCTCCTACGAGCAGTACTTC	CASSQGKSGSSYEQYF
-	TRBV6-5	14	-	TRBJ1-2	TGTGCCAGCAGTTTCATCGCGACGGACTATGGCTACACCTTC	CASSFIATDYGYTF
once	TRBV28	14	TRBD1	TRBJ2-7	TGTGCCAGCAGCCTGACAGGGGATACCTACGAGCAGTACTTC	CASSLTGDTYEQYF
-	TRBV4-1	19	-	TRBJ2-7	TGCGCCAGCAGCCAAGTACTCGGGGTTCAGTACCGCTTGACCTACGAGCAGTACTTC	CASSQVLGVQYRLTYEQYF
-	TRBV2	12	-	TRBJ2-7	TGTGCCAGCCGGGACGATTCCTACGAGCAGTACTTC	CASRDDSYEQYF
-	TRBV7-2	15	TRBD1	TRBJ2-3	TGTGCCAGCAGCTACCGGGACAGGGTCACAGATACGCAGTATTTT	CASSYRDRVTDTQYF
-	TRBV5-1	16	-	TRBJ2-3	TGCGCCAGCAGCTTGGAGGCCTCCGACCGCACAGATACGCAGTATTTT	CASSLEASDRTDTQYF
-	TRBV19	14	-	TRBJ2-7	TGTGCCAGTAGTATTGGGGCTCTAGCCGGCGAGCAGTACTTC	CASSIGALAGEQYF
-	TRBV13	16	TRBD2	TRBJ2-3	TGTGCCAGCAGCCCAATGGGTAGCGGGAAAGGGGATACGCAGTATTTT	CASSPMGSGKGDTQYF
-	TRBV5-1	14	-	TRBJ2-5	TGCGCCAGCAGCTTGGCGGAGGGTCGGGAGACCCAGTACTTC	CASSLAEGRETQYF
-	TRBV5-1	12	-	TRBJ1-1	TGCGCCAGCAGCCAGGCGGGGGATGAAGCTTTCTTT	CASSQAGDEAFF
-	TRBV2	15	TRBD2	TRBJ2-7	TGTGCCAGCAGTGAGAGGTCTAGCGGGCTCTACGAGCAGTACTTC	CASSERSSGLYEQYF
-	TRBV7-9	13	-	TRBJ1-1	TGTGCCAGCAGCTTACTGGGGGGAACTGAAGCTTTCTTT	CASSLLGGTEAFF
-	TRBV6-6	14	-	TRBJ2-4	TGTGCCAGCAGTAAAGACAACCTCATCACCCTTCAGTACTTC	CASSKDNLITLQYF
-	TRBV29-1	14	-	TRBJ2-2	TGCAGCGTTGTCCGGGACTTGAACACCGGGGAGCTGTTTTTT	CSVVRDLNTGELFF
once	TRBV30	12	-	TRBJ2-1	TGTGCCTGGAGTGCGCAAATTAATGAGCAGTTCTTC	CAWSAQINEQFF
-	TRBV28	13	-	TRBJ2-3	TGTGCCAGCCTGGGCGGGCGCACAGATACGCAGTATTTT	CASLGGRTDTQYF
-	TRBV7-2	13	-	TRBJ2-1	TGTGCCAGCAGCTTGCAATCCTACAATGAGCAGTTCTTC	CASSLQSYNEQFF
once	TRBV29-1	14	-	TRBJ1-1	TGCAGCGTTGACGAAGACCCCAAGGTAACTGAAGCTTTCTTT	CSVDEDPKVTEAFF
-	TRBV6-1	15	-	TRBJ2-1	TGTGCCAGCAGTGAAGGTCCACAATTCTACAATGAGCAGTTCTTC	CASSEGPQFYNEQFF
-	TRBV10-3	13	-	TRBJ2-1	TGTGCCATCAGTGAGTCCGCATATAATGAGCAGTTCTTC	CAISESAYNEQFF
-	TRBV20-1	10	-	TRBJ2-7	TGCAGTGCTAAGGGTCACGAGCAGTACTTC	CSAKGHEQYF
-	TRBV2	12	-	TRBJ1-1	TGTGCCAGCAGTGGAACAGGGTGGCGAGCTTTCTTT	CASSGTGWRAFF
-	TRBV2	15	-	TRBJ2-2	TGTGCCAGCAGTGAAACAGGGATGAACACCGGGGAGCTGTTTTTT	CASSETGMNTGELFF
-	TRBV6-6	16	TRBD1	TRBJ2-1	TGTGCCAGCAGTTCTTCTCTCCGGGACAGGGACAATGAGCAGTTCTTC	CASSSSLRDRDNEQFF
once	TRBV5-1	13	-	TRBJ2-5	TGCGCCAGCAGCTTAGGCGGAGGCGAGACCCAGTACTTC	CASSLGGGETQYF
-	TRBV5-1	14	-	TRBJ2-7	TGCGCCAGCAGCGCGGCTGGTCGTAACTACGAGCAGTACTTC	CASSAAGRNYEQYF
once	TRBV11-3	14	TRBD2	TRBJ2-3	TGTGCCAGCAGCTCAAGCGGGAGTCCGGATACGCAGTATTTT	CASSSSGSPDTQYF
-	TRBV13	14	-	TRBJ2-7	TGTGCCAGCAGCACCGGCGGGAAGCCCAACGAGCAGTACTTC	CASSTGGKPNEQYF
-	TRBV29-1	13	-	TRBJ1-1	TGCAGCGCTGAGACAGGCATGAACACTGAAGCTTTCTTT	CSAETGMNTEAFF
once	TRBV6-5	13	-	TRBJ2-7	TGTGCCAGCAGTTACCCACCTAGTAACGAGCAGTACTTC	CASSYPPSNEQYF
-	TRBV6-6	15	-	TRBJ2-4	TGTGCCAGCAGTTACGAGTGGCTAGGACAAAACATTCAGTACTTC	CASSYEWLGQNIQYF
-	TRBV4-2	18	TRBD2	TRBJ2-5	TGTGCCAGCAGCCAAGATGGGACAGGACTAGCGGGACAAGAGACCCAGTACTTC	CASSQDGTGLAGQETQYF
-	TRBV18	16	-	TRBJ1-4	TGTGCCAGCTCACCACGGGGGACGGTTACAAATGAAAAACTGTTTTTT	CASSPRGTVTNEKLFF
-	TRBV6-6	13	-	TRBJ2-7	TGTGCCAGCAGTTCCCGAATCGCCTACGAGCAGTACTTC	CASSSRIAYEQYF